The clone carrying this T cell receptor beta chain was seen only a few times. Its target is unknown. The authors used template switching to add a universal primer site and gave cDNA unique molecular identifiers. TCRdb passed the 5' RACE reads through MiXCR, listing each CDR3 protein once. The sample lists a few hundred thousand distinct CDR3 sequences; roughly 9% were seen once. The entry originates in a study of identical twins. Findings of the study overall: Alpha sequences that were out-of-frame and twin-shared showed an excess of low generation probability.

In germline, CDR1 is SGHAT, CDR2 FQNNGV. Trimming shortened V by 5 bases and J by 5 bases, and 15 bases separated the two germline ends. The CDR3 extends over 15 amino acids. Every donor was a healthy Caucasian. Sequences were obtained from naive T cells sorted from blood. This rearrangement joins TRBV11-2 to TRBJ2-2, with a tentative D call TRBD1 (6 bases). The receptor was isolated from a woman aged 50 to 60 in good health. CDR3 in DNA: TGTGCCAGCAGCCCAGGACAGTTTTTGACCGGGGAGCTGTTTTTT. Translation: CASSPGQFLTGELFF.